This passage covers 18 T cell receptor beta chains from one sample sequenced in a study of cytomegalovirus exposure and HLA in healthy donors. The PCR had 60 Vbeta and 13 Jbeta primers. Some clones are missing from TCRdb's copy, which holds only in-frame ones; the method was immunoSEQ multiplex PCR. The sample consists of roughly 120,000 clones, around 80% of them appearing once. Sequenced: PBMCs. Receptors originate from a human donor in good health.

The V call is TRBV5-1, the J call TRBJ2-3; 9 nucleotides match TRBD1. The J segment lost 3 bases and the V segment lost 4 bases, leaving 9 bases of the junction unmatched. This CDR3 contains 16 residues. The germline V gene encodes CDR1 SGHRS and CDR2 YFSETQ. The DNA of the CDR3 is TGCGCCAGCAGCCTCCGGGACAGGGAAAGGACAGATACGCAGTATTTT. Translated, it gives CASSLRDRERTDTQYF.

The gene calls are TRBV19 and TRBJ2-7, with unresolved D. The CDR3 has 13 amino acids. Germline CDR1 reads LNHDA; CDR2 reads SQIVND (reference sequence). The germline V and J ends were trimmed by 1 base and 2 bases, with 6 bases remaining between them. The CDR3 DNA sequence: TGTGCCAGTAGTATAGGCGGAACCTACGAGCAGTACTTC. Its translation: CASSIGGTYEQYF.

V usage is TRBV27 and J usage is TRBJ2-7, with D tentatively TRBD2 (5 bases). CDR1 and CDR2 from the germline V gene are MNHEY and SMNVEV (reference sequence). V was pared by 3 bases and J by 5 bases, with 14 bases between. This CDR3 spans 14 amino acids. This CDR3 reads CASSFSTGIDEQYF. The DNA of the CDR3 is TGTGCCAGCAGTTTCTCCACGGGGATTGACGAGCAGTACTTC.

This clone was counted a few times. V is TRBV4-1 and J is TRBJ2-1; maybe TRBD2 (5 bases). Trimming removed 1 base from V and 13 bases from J, with 23 bases in between. CDR1 and CDR2 (germline): MGHRA, YSYEKL. This CDR3 spans 16 amino acids. The CDR3 bases are TGCGCCAGCAGCCAAGTTCGGCTGCTACTAGAGTCGGATCAGTTCTTC. It yields the protein CASSQVRLLLESDQFF.

J is TRBJ1-3 and V is TRBV5-1; D is possibly TRBD1 (6 bases). Germline CDR1 is SGHRS and CDR2 is YFSETQ. The CDR3 sequence is 16 residues long. With 2 bases removed from V and 2 bases from J, the gap between germline ends came to 14 bases. The DNA of the CDR3 is TGCGCCAGCAGCTTTGAGAGTCCAGGGGCTGGAAACACCATATATTTT. Translated, it gives CASSFESPGAGNTIYF.

The chain joins TRBV5-6 to TRBJ2-2, with TRBD1 identical over 7 bases. Germline V gene data show CDR1 as SGHDT and CDR2 as YYEEEE. The CDR3 has 15 residues. V lost 5 bases and J lost 0; bases outside the gene matches: 4. CDR3 sequence (DNA): TGTGCCAGCAGGGGGACAGCAGCGAACACCGGGGAGCTGTTTTTT. Its protein product is CASRGTAANTGELFF.

J is TRBJ1-2 and V is TRBV27; D gene ambiguous. Trimming stripped 5 bases from V and 0 bases from J, with 10 bases between. Germline V gene lookup returns CDR1 MNHEY and CDR2 SMNVEV (reference sequence). The CDR3 is 14 residues long. DNA of the CDR3: TGTGCCAGCAGTAGTTCAGTGTCTAACTATGGCTACACCTTC. Amino acids: CASSSSVSNYGYTF.

This clone was found a few times. The rearrangement joins TRBV4-1 to TRBJ1-4; D possibly corresponds to TRBD1 (6 bases). The V and J ends lost 3 bases and 8 bases respectively, with 19 bases between them. Per germline, CDR1 MGHRA and CDR2 YSYEKL. The CDR3 runs 16 residues. In nucleotides, the CDR3 is TGCGCCAGCAGCCATGGGCCACAGGGTGTGAGGGAAAAACTGTTTTTT. Protein product: CASSHGPQGVREKLFF.

The chain's CDR3 is CASSSGSEKLFF. DNA of the CDR3: TGTGCCAGCAGTTCAGGCTCGGAAAAACTGTTTTTT. The chain combines TRBV28 with TRBJ1-4; no definite D call. CDR3 size: 12 residues. Germline CDR1 is MDHEN and CDR2 is SYDVKM. Trimming removed 4 bases at V and 8 bases at J, with 8 bases between.

The chain recombines TRBV16 with TRBJ1-2; D is uncertain. V was clipped by 4 bases and J by 5 bases, with 23 bases between them. In germline, CDR1 is KGHSY, CDR2 FQNENV. This CDR3 is 17 amino acids long. The CDR3: CASSLSGFPGSRYGYTF. In DNA, the CDR3 is TGTGCCAGCAGCCTATCAGGATTCCCGGGTTCCCGTTATGGCTACACCTTC.

This chain links TRBV2 with TRBJ2-7; a weak D match, TRBD1 (5 bases). This CDR3 comprises 14 residues. Trimming stripped 4 bases from V and 2 bases from J, with 12 bases between. Germline V gene sequence: CDR1 SNHLY, CDR2 FYNNEI. The CDR3 loop reads CASSVSGSAYEQYF. The CDR3, as DNA: TGTGCCAGCAGTGTTTCAGGGTCGGCCTACGAGCAGTACTTC.

The V gene is TRBV5-1, the J gene TRBJ1-1; D is undetermined. V shed 7 bases and J shed 0 bases, with 13 bases lying between them. This CDR3 spans 14 amino acids. Germline CDR1 and CDR2: SGHRS and YFSETQ. CDR3 region: CASHPAVMNTEAFF. CDR3 in DNA: TGCGCCAGCCACCCCGCGGTCATGAACACTGAAGCTTTCTTT.

This clone has only a few counts. The J gene is TRBJ1-1, the V gene TRBV6-5; D unresolved. This CDR3 region has 12 residues. V was clipped by 2 bases and J by 1 base, with 2 bases between them. The germline V gene encodes CDR1 MNHEY and CDR2 SVGAGI. The CDR3 nucleotides read TGTGCCAGCAGTTACCGGAACACTGAAGCTTTCTTT. Encoded protein: CASSYRNTEAFF.

The chain combines TRBV7-2 with TRBJ2-1; 10 nucleotides match TRBD2. The length of the CDR3 is 16 residues. With V trimmed by 1 base and J by 1 base, 1 base remained unmatched. Germline lookup yields CDR1 SGHTA and CDR2 FQGNSA. In DNA form, the CDR3 reads TGTGCCAGCAGCTTAGTTAGCGGGGGGTCCTACAATGAGCAGTTCTTC. Encoded protein: CASSLVSGGSYNEQFF.

This clone was seen a handful of times. V gene TRBV6-1 combines with J gene TRBJ1-1; D call uncertain. CDR1 is MNHNS and CDR2 is SASEGT in the germline V gene. The CDR3 contains 12 residues. V lost 2 bases to trimming and J lost 3 bases, with 4 bases between them. DNA of the CDR3: TGTGCCAGCAGTGAAATCGACACTGAAGCTTTCTTT. Residues: CASSEIDTEAFF.

The chain uses TRBV6-6 and TRBJ1-5, with TRBD1 as a possible D gene (6 bases). V was cut by 6 bases and J by 3 bases, with 18 bases left in between. This CDR3 comprises 16 residues. The germline gives CDR1 MNHNY, CDR2 SVGAGI (reference sequence). The CDR3 region is CASRNPRQDINQPQHF. The CDR3 DNA is TGTGCCAGCAGAAACCCTAGACAGGACATCAATCAGCCCCAGCATTTT.

The chain carries TRBV10-3 and TRBJ1-2; TRBD1 is a possible D gene (6 bases). Germline V gives CDR1 ENHRY, CDR2 SYGVKD. V was trimmed by 4 bases and J by 2 bases, leaving 14 bases between them. This CDR3 spans 15 amino acids. The CDR3 bases are TGTGCCATCAGTGTCCCGATAGGGGGAAACTATGGCTACACCTTC. Translating gives CAISVPIGGNYGYTF.

The chain recombines TRBV6-5 with TRBJ1-1, with unresolved D. The CDR3 length is 15 residues. V dropped 0 bases and J dropped 0 bases, with 8 bases sitting between them. Germline lookup yields CDR1 MNHEY and CDR2 SVGAGI. In DNA, the CDR3 is TGTGCCAGCAGTTACTCTCTTGCGATGAACACTGAAGCTTTCTTT. The encoded protein is CASSYSLAMNTEAFF.